This T cell receptor beta chain was sequenced for a study of blood T cell repertoires in COVID-19. TCRdb's table, derived via immunoSEQ multiplex PCR, lists solely in-frame clones and lacks some. The sample lists 200,000 to 250,000 clones; 82% were seen once. With 7 bases removed from V and 4 bases from J, the gap between germline ends came to 11 bases. The CDR3 has 13 residues. Germline loops: CDR1 LNHDA, CDR2 SQIVND (reference sequence). V gene TRBV19 combines with J gene TRBJ1-5; weak D call: TRBD1 (6 bases). Sequenced: PBMCs or T cells enriched from blood (not recorded which). The TCR comes from a woman aged 60 to 75 who had recovered from COVID-19. CDR3 coding DNA: TGTGCCAGTATGAGGACAGCTAATCAGCCCCAGCATTTT. Translating it yields CASMRTANQPQHF.